Presented here are 9 T cell receptor beta chains from one specimen sequenced in a study of blood T cell repertoires in COVID-19 (dated by TCRdb to about 2020). Receptors were amplified or captured by the immunoSEQ multiplex PCR assay. The source is immuneACCESS, and TCRdb retained only in-frame sequences with V and J called. Part of the clones is not carried over; for the studies checked, unresolved V genes explain less than half of this, and the remainder is unexplained. This sample is represented by roughly 80,000 clones; roughly 88% of them were singletons. Around 7.3% of the sample is taken by the ten largest. Sequencing was performed on peripheral blood. These receptors were taken from an elderly woman with acute or convalescent COVID-19.

The V and J genes are TRBV19 and TRBJ1-5; TRBD1 agrees at 10 bases. In germline, CDR1 is LNHDA, CDR2 SQIVND (reference sequence). V was pared by 5 bases and J by 5 bases, with 6 bases of the junction left unmatched. The CDR3 contains 15 residues. CDR3 residues: CASSLSGTGDQPQHF. The CDR3 nucleotides are TGTGCCAGTAGTCTAAGTGGGACAGGGGATCAGCCCCAGCATTTT.

The genes are TRBV3-1 (or the pseudogene TRBV3-2) and TRBJ1-1; the D gene is possibly TRBD1 (5 bases). The CDR3 sequence is 13 residues long. Germline loops: CDR1 LGHDT, CDR2 YNNKEL (reference sequence). The germline V and J ends were trimmed by 5 bases and 6 bases, with 13 bases remaining between them. The CDR3 DNA reads TGTGCCAGCAGCTTGGGGACTATAGCTGAAGCTTTCTTT. Translated: CASSLGTIAEAFF.

This clone turned up a few times. The V call is TRBV5-6, the J call TRBJ1-2; 9 bases map to TRBD1. Trimming at V came to 3 bases and at J to 3 bases, leaving 3 bases not matched to a gene. The CDR3 has 14 residues. Germline-derived CDR1 and CDR2 are SGHDT and YYEEEE. Written as DNA, the CDR3 is TGTGCCAGCAGCTACCGGGACAGGGACTATGGCTACACCTTC. Its translation is CASSYRDRDYGYTF.

This sequence joins TRBV6-1 and TRBJ2-2, with TRBD2 matching over 7 bases. The CDR3 loop spans 17 amino acids. Germline V gene data show CDR1 as MNHNS and CDR2 as SASEGT. Trimming at V came to 0 bases and at J to 1 base, leaving 5 bases not matched to a gene. The CDR3 spells CASSEAETSRNTGELFF. As DNA, the CDR3 is TGTGCCAGCAGTGAAGCGGAGACTAGCAGGAACACCGGGGAGCTGTTTTTT.

The rearrangement uses TRBV9 and TRBJ2-7, with 9 bases aligning to TRBD1. This CDR3 is built from 15 residues. The germline V gene encodes CDR1 SGDLS and CDR2 YYNGEE. V was clipped by 0 bases and J by 3 bases; unmatched bases: 4. The CDR3 DNA reads as TGTGCCAGCAGCGTAGAGGACAGGGGAGGCTACGAGCAGTACTTC. It is translated as CASSVEDRGGYEQYF. The whole variable domain, remainder taken from reference TRBV9 and TRBJ2-7, is DSGVTQTPKHLITATGQRVTLRCSPRSGDLSVYWYQQSLDQGLQFLIQYYNGEERAKGNILERFSAQQFPDLHSELNLSSLELGDSALYFCASSVEDRGGYEQYFGPGTRLTVT.

DNA for the CDR3: TGCGCCAGCAGCAGCGGGACTAGCCGCAATGAGCAGTTCTTC. As protein: CASSSGTSRNEQFF. The chain employs TRBV4-1 and TRBJ2-1, with TRBD2 matching 9 bases. The ends lost 5 bases at V and 6 bases at J; junction bases unmatched: 5. Per germline, CDR1 MGHRA and CDR2 YSYEKL. The length of the CDR3 is 14 residues.

The chain links TRBV5-5 to TRBJ1-2; 12 bases map to TRBD1. Germline V gene lookup returns CDR1 SGHKS and CDR2 YYEKEE (reference sequence). This CDR3 spans 16 amino acids. The V segment lost 0 bases and the J segment 6 bases; nucleotides outside the gene matches: 6. The CDR3 here is CASSLDVGDRGHGYTF. The CDR3 nucleotides read TGTGCCAGCAGCTTGGACGTGGGGGACAGGGGGCATGGCTACACCTTC.

This chain joins TRBV5-4 and TRBJ2-1; D ambiguous. V was trimmed by 1 base and J by 0 bases, leaving 8 bases between them. The V gene's germline CDR1 is SGHNT and CDR2 YYREEE (reference sequence). The CDR3 totals 15 residues. CDR3 protein: CASSLTSNSYNEQFF. The CDR3 DNA reads as TGTGCCAGCAGCTTGACTTCCAACTCCTACAATGAGCAGTTCTTC.

The V and J genes are TRBV5-6 and TRBJ2-3; 15 nucleotides align to TRBD2. Germline trimming cut 4 bases from V and 3 bases from J; bases unmatched to any gene: 6. The CDR3 has 17 residues. Germline CDR1 and CDR2: SGHDT and YYEEEE. CDR3 sequence reads: CASSRTSGRAETDTQYF. CDR3 coding DNA: TGTGCCAGCAGCCGGACTAGCGGGAGGGCCGAGACAGATACGCAGTATTTT.